The rows below give T cell receptor beta chains drawn from one sample of a study of blood T cell repertoires in COVID-19. The repertoire was sequenced with immunoSEQ multiplex PCR; TCRdb's copy has only in-frame clones and lacks some. The sample yields approximately 300,000 clones, about 87% seen once. Sequenced material: peripheral blood. Source of these receptors: a woman aged 45 to 65 with COVID-19, enrolled during active disease. Both conserved end residues are part of each CDR3. The order of the fields is clone size, D gene, CDR3 length, J gene, V gene, CDR3 protein, CDR3 DNA. The D gene is left open where the match is weak. Clone size is stated in some rows and not others, as once, few, many or a class when expanded.

-	-	14	TRBJ1-5	TRBV2	CASSEWTDNQPQHF	TGTGCCAGCAGTGAGTGGACAGACAATCAGCCCCAGCATTTT
-	TRBD1	17	TRBJ1-1	TRBV12-5	CASGSSWTGGWDTEAFF	TGTGCTAGTGGTTCTTCCTGGACAGGGGGCTGGGACACTGAAGCTTTCTTT
-	-	16	TRBJ2-1	TRBV5-6	CASSLARDWKYNEQFF	TGTGCCAGCAGCTTGGCCCGGGACTGGAAGTACAATGAGCAGTTCTTC
-	-	14	TRBJ2-1	TRBV7-2	CASSLAGIRNEQFF	TGTGCCAGCAGCCTCGCAGGAATAAGAAATGAGCAGTTCTTC
once	TRBD1	14	TRBJ2-5	TRBV19	CASSDPDREETQYF	TGTGCCAGTAGTGATCCCGACAGGGAAGAGACCCAGTACTTC
few	-	10	TRBJ2-7	TRBV20-1	CSAKGFEQYF	TGCAGTGCTAAGGGGTTCGAGCAGTACTTC
-	TRBD1	15	TRBJ1-1	TRBV2	CASSGQGDMNTEAFF	TGTGCCAGCAGTGGACAGGGAGACATGAACACTGAAGCTTTCTTT
-	-	15	TRBJ1-5	TRBV18	CASSPKGVEIQPQHF	TGTGCCAGCTCACCAAAAGGGGTGGAAATTCAGCCCCAGCATTTT
-	-	13	TRBJ2-7	TRBV9	CASSGGFSYEQYF	TGTGCCAGCAGTGGGGGGTTTAGCTACGAGCAGTACTTC
-	-	14	TRBJ2-3	TRBV19	CASSISGETDTQYF	TGTGCCAGTAGTATAAGTGGGGAGACAGATACGCAGTATTTT
-	TRBD2	16	TRBJ2-7	TRBV14	CASSRLAGDVWDEQYF	TGTGCCAGCAGCCGACTAGCGGGAGACGTCTGGGACGAGCAGTACTTC
-	TRBD2	16	TRBJ2-1	TRBV25-1	CASSAHSGSSYNEQFF	TGTGCCAGCAGTGCTCATAGCGGGAGTTCTTACAATGAGCAGTTCTTC
once	TRBD1	13	TRBJ2-7	TRBV5-4	CASSSGQGYEQYF	TGTGCCAGCAGCTCGGGACAGGGGTACGAGCAGTACTTC
-	-	14	TRBJ1-2	TRBV30	CAWSGGPGGYGYTF	TGTGCCTGGAGTGGCGGGCCCGGAGGATATGGCTACACCTTC
-	-	17	TRBJ2-7	TRBV11-3	CASSLDNPPLAPYEQYF	TGTGCCAGCAGCTTGGACAACCCCCCATTAGCCCCCTACGAGCAGTACTTC
once	TRBD1	13	TRBJ2-7	TRBV30	CAWSSGQSYEQYF	TGTGCCTGGAGTTCGGGACAGAGTTACGAGCAGTACTTC
-	TRBD1	17	TRBJ1-2	TRBV2	CASSEALQGSRGRGYTF	TGTGCCAGCAGTGAAGCGCTTCAGGGGAGCAGGGGGCGCGGCTACACCTTC
-	-	14	TRBJ2-7	TRBV11-3	CASSSGSLSYEQYF	TGTGCCAGCAGCTCCGGGTCCCTGTCCTACGAGCAGTACTTC
-	-	13	TRBJ2-1	TRBV7-2	CASSFRIADEQFF	TGTGCCAGCAGCTTCCGGATAGCCGATGAGCAGTTCTTC
-	-	13	TRBJ1-2	TRBV12-5	CASGLGQQNGYTF	TGTGCTAGTGGTTTGGGCCAACAGAATGGCTACACCTTC
-	TRBD1	12	TRBJ2-4	TRBV4-2	CASSQDDRGQEF	TGTGCCAGCAGCCAAGACGACAGGGGCCAGGAGTTC
-	-	15	TRBJ2-2	TRBV5-5	CASSLGTKNTGELFF	TGTGCCAGCAGCTTGGGGACAAAGAACACCGGGGAGCTGTTTTTT
-	-	14	TRBJ1-2	TRBV3-1/TRBV3-2	CASSQGNRVHGYTF	TGTGCCAGCAGCCAAGGGAACAGGGTCCATGGCTACACCTTC
once	-	14	TRBJ2-7	TRBV18	CASSQPGLAHEQYF	TGTGCCAGCTCACAGCCGGGTCTAGCCCACGAGCAGTACTTC
-	-	14	TRBJ1-5	TRBV27	CASSYRVGDQPQHF	TGTGCCAGCAGTTACAGGGTAGGGGATCAGCCCCAGCATTTT
-	-	16	TRBJ1-2	TRBV7-8	CASSGGPRGVNYGYTF	TGTGCCAGCAGCGGGGGACCCCGGGGGGTGAACTATGGCTACACCTTC
-	-	13	TRBJ2-7	TRBV30	CAWRIPGSDEQYF	TGTGCCTGGAGGATACCGGGATCAGACGAGCAGTACTTC
-	TRBD1	13	TRBJ1-2	TRBV27	CASSPGTGVGYTF	TGTGCCAGCAGTCCTGGGACAGGGGTTGGCTACACCTTC
-	-	13	TRBJ2-1	TRBV19	CASSIGSGVWQFF	TGTGCCAGTAGTATAGGTTCAGGGGTATGGCAGTTCTTC
-	TRBD2	15	TRBJ2-7	TRBV4-2	CASSQGREYPYEQYF	TGTGCCAGCAGCCAAGGGCGGGAGTATCCCTACGAGCAGTACTTC
once	TRBD1	14	TRBJ2-1	TRBV5-4	CASSLGGDRAEQFF	TGTGCCAGCAGCTTGGGGGGGGACAGGGCGGAGCAGTTCTTC
-	TRBD2	15	TRBJ2-3	TRBV6-5	CASSLADTSTDTQYF	TGTGCCAGCAGTCTAGCGGACACGAGCACAGATACGCAGTATTTT
-	TRBD2	18	TRBJ2-7	TRBV6-1	CASSARTSGRPGSYEQYF	TGTGCCAGCAGTGCACGGACTAGCGGGAGGCCGGGCTCCTACGAGCAGTACTTC
-	-	14	TRBJ2-1	TRBV4-3	CASSQDGSGNEQFF	TGCGCCAGCAGCCAAGATGGCTCGGGGAATGAGCAGTTCTTC
-	-	14	TRBJ1-2	TRBV5-1	CASSPEALIYGYTF	TGCGCCAGCAGCCCCGAGGCTCTGATTTATGGCTACACCTTC
-	-	15	TRBJ1-2	TRBV21-1	CASSKVGGGYYGYTF	TGTGCCAGCAGCAAAGTCGGTGGAGGTTACTATGGCTACACCTTC
-	TRBD1	14	TRBJ1-1	TRBV6-5	CASSSGQGVTEAFF	TGTGCCAGCAGTTCGGGACAGGGGGTCACTGAAGCTTTCTTT
-	-	12	TRBJ1-4	TRBV29-1	CSVAGGNEKLFF	TGCAGCGTTGCCGGCGGTAATGAAAAACTGTTTTTT
-	TRBD1	19	TRBJ1-6	TRBV7-6	CASSLEGAGQGAGNSPLHF	TGTGCCAGCAGCTTAGAAGGGGCTGGACAGGGGGCTGGGAATTCACCCCTCCACTTT
-	-	13	TRBJ1-3	TRBV7-9	CASSFQGGNTIYF	TGTGCCAGCAGCTTCCAGGGGGGAAACACCATATATTTT
-	-	15	TRBJ2-2	TRBV11-3	CASSSPGGYTGELFF	TGTGCCAGCAGCTCCCCGGGCGGGTACACCGGGGAGCTGTTTTTT
-	-	24	TRBJ2-6	TRBV9	CASSFRRMPGDYTWHNSGANVLTF	TGTGCCAGCAGCTTCCGCCGGATGCCAGGGGACTACACCTGGCACAACTCTGGGGCCAACGTCCTGACTTTC
few	TRBD1	13	TRBJ2-7	TRBV9	CASSGQGAYEQYF	TGTGCCAGCAGCGGCCAGGGGGCCTACGAGCAGTACTTC
-	TRBD1	14	TRBJ2-7	TRBV5-1	CASSLDGTVTEQYF	TGCGCCAGCAGCTTGGACGGGACAGTCACCGAGCAGTACTTC
-	-	14	TRBJ2-7	TRBV14	CASSQDWVRDEQYF	TGTGCCAGCAGCCAAGATTGGGTGAGGGACGAGCAGTACTTC
-	-	13	TRBJ1-6	TRBV12-5	CASGLVLTDPLHF	TGTGCTAGTGGTTTGGTACTCACAGATCCCCTCCACTTT
once	-	13	TRBJ2-7	TRBV24-1	CATSDAQGYEQYF	TGTGCCACCAGTGATGCTCAGGGGTACGAGCAGTACTTC
-	-	15	TRBJ1-5	TRBV18	CASSSAGRVNQPQHF	TGTGCCAGTTCCAGCGCCGGCAGGGTCAATCAGCCCCAGCATTTT
-	-	13	TRBJ2-1	TRBV6-2/TRBV6-3	CASSLQGMHEQFF	TGTGCCAGCAGTTTACAGGGTATGCATGAGCAGTTCTTC
-	-	16	TRBJ2-5	TRBV24-1	CATSDSTPGSLETQYF	TGTGCCACCAGTGACTCCACCCCCGGGAGCTTAGAGACCCAGTACTTC
-	TRBD2	16	TRBJ2-5	TRBV7-8	CASSLRPGLAGETQYF	TGTGCCAGCAGCTTAAGACCGGGACTAGCGGGGGAGACCCAGTACTTC